The rows below give T cell receptor beta chains drawn from one sample of a study of shared clonotypes between healthy human individuals. Using immunoSEQ multiplex PCR, the repertoire was profiled, and TCRdb retains in-frame clones only, with some absent. The sample carries some 550,000 clones, about 96% recorded once. Sequencing used naive CD4+ T cells sorted from blood. Source of these receptors: a woman in her 30s in good health. Each CDR3 is given with its conserved first and last residue. A D gene is named only where the DNA matches it firmly. Size is stated for part of the rows, as once, few or many counts, or as a class when the clone is expanded.

j_call,v_call,cdr3_length,clone_size,d_call,cdr3_aa,cdr3_nt
TRBJ1-5,TRBV28,13,-,-,CASMEDFFQPQHF,TGTGCCAGCATGGAGGACTTTTTCCAGCCCCAGCATTTT
TRBJ2-4,TRBV6-1,15,-,-,CASSEWDSQEGIQYF,TGTGCCAGCAGTGAATGGGACTCCCAAGAAGGCATTCAGTACTTC
TRBJ1-1,TRBV11-2,16,-,-,CASSLGVGSWGTEAFF,TGTGCCAGCAGCTTGGGCGTGGGGTCCTGGGGGACTGAAGCTTTCTTT
TRBJ2-7,TRBV5-6,16,once,TRBD1,CASSLYGTVASYEQYF,TGTGCCAGCAGCTTGTATGGGACAGTTGCCTCCTACGAGCAGTACTTC
TRBJ2-2,TRBV6-5,14,-,-,CASSSNNGPGELFF,TGTGCCAGCAGTTCCAACAATGGACCCGGGGAGCTGTTTTTT
TRBJ2-3,TRBV6-1,12,-,-,CASSQTGDTQYF,TGTGCCAGCAGTCAAACAGGGGATACGCAGTATTTT
TRBJ2-3,TRBV4-2,20,-,TRBD2,CASSQEAPSGRAEPTDTQYF,TGTGCCAGCAGCCAAGAGGCACCTAGCGGGAGGGCCGAACCAACAGATACGCAGTATTTT
TRBJ2-2,TRBV4-2,17,-,TRBD2,CASSQGSGGLGTGELFF,TGTGCCAGCAGCCAAGGTTCGGGGGGTCTAGGCACCGGGGAGCTGTTTTTT
TRBJ1-1,TRBV7-2,13,-,-,CASSLGWDRWAFF,TGTGCCAGCAGCTTGGGATGGGACCGTTGGGCTTTCTTT
TRBJ1-1,TRBV5-1,14,-,-,CASSLGQQNTEAFF,TGCGCCAGCAGCTTAGGTCAGCAGAACACTGAAGCTTTCTTT
TRBJ1-2,TRBV28,11,-,-,CASSSNYGYTF,TGTGCCAGCAGTAGTAACTATGGCTACACCTTC
TRBJ2-3,TRBV5-1,16,-,TRBD2,CASSLGVAGGPDTQYF,TGCGCCAGCAGCTTGGGTGTTGCGGGAGGGCCAGATACGCAGTATTTT
TRBJ1-5,TRBV18,16,-,TRBD1,CASSRERTGINQPQHF,TGTGCCAGCTCACGAGAAAGGACAGGGATCAATCAGCCCCAGCATTTT
TRBJ2-6,TRBV6-1,14,-,-,CASSLSSGANVLTF,TGTGCCAGCTCCCTGTCCTCTGGGGCCAACGTCCTGACTTTC
TRBJ2-7,TRBV5-4,11,-,TRBD1,CAWDSAYEQYF,TGTGCCTGGGACAGCGCCTACGAGCAGTACTTC
TRBJ2-5,TRBV6-4,15,-,TRBD2,CASSATSGSSETQYF,TGTGCCAGCAGTGCGACTAGCGGGAGTTCAGAGACCCAGTACTTC
TRBJ2-5,TRBV5-4,12,-,-,CASSLDGETQYF,TGTGCCAGCAGCTTGGATGGGGAGACCCAGTACTTC
TRBJ1-2,TRBV6-6,16,-,-,CASSYPTWDGSVGYTF,TGTGCCAGCAGTTACCCAACCTGGGACGGCTCAGTTGGCTACACCTTC
TRBJ2-5,TRBV11-2,14,-,-,CASREQGPQETQYF,TGTGCCAGCAGGGAACAGGGCCCGCAAGAGACCCAGTACTTC
TRBJ2-1,TRBV9,17,-,-,CASSVAFSAERRDEQFF,TGTGCCAGCAGCGTAGCCTTTAGCGCCGAACGGCGGGATGAGCAGTTCTTC
TRBJ2-1,TRBV19,14,-,TRBD2,CASSIKGGPVEQFF,TGTGCCAGTAGTATAAAGGGAGGGCCAGTTGAGCAGTTCTTC
TRBJ2-2,TRBV4-1,16,-,TRBD2,CASSRLAGTNTGELFF,TGCGCCAGCAGCCGACTAGCGGGAACGAACACCGGGGAGCTGTTTTTT
TRBJ1-1,TRBV19,12,-,-,CASSTLNTEAFF,TGTGCCAGTAGCACCCTGAACACTGAAGCTTTCTTT
TRBJ2-5,TRBV12-2,14,-,-,CASRLAPYQETQYF,TGTGCAAGTCGCTTAGCGCCCTATCAAGAGACCCAGTACTTC
TRBJ2-7,TRBV28,17,-,TRBD2,CASSLRAGGWGVGEQYF,TGTGCCAGCAGTTTAAGAGCGGGAGGGTGGGGTGTGGGCGAGCAGTACTTC